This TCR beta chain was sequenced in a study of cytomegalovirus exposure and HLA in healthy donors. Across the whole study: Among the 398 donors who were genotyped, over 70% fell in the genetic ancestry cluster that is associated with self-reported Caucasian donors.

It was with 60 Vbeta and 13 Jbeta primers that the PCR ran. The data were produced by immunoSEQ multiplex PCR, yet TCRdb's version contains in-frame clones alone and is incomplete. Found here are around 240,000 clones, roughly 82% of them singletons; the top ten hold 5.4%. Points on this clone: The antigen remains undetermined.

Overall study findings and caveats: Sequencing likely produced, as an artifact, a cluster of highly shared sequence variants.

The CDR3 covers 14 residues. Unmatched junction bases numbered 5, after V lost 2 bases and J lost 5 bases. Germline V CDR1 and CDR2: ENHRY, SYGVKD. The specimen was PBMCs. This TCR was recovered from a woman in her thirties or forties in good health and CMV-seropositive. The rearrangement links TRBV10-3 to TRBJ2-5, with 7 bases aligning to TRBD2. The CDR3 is CAISEVWGGETQYF. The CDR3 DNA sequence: TGTGCCATCAGTGAGGTCTGGGGAGGGGAGACCCAGTACTTC.